The entry below gives a single TCR beta chain sequence along with its context. What it recognizes is unknown. Making TCR cDNA involved 5'RACE template switching, which added UMIs and a universal primer site. MiXCR, run by TCRdb on the 5' RACE reads, gives a single entry per CDR3 protein. The sample comprises 250,000 or so distinct CDR3 sequences, more than 3.5% of which are singletons, and around 19% rests with the top ten. V gave up 6 bases and J gave up 1 base, with 8 bases separating them. CDR3 length: 13 amino acids. The V gene's germline CDR1 is MNHEY and CDR2 SVGEGT. The source of the sample is a study of T cells after yellow fever vaccination. Study-level points and caveats: Re-detected after boosting: most primary clones, about 95% of CD4 and roughly 88% of CD8. The presence of abundant clonotypes contaminating from the bulk population was possible in FACS-sorted repertoires. The secondary T-cell response peaked on day 5, not day 15, but was weaker.

The sequencing here drew on PBMCs, taken 15 days after the yellow fever booster vaccination. The chain carries TRBV6-2 or TRBV6-3 and TRBJ2-3; D unclear. This clonotype originated in a man between 18 and 29 years old who received the YFV17D yellow fever vaccine. Here the CDR3 reads CASSRRGTDTQYF. The CDR3 nucleotides read TGTGCCAGCAGCCGGCGCGGCACAGATACGCAGTATTTT.